This passage covers 27 T cell receptor beta chains from one sample sequenced in a study of regulatory T cells in long-lasting Graves disease. Arm-PCR of CDR3 regions with iRepertoire HTBI primers generated TCR beta libraries. From the multiplex PCR reads, TCRdb called clonotypes with MiXCR, one entry per CDR3 protein. The top ten clones hold approximately 17% of a sample with roughly 420,000 distinct CDR3 sequences, less than 15% of them seen once. Indicated time point: newly diagnosed GD, antithyroid drugs for less than 3 months. The TCR library was made from RNA extracted from PBMCs. Another study also made use of these data, one on T cells in Graves' hyperthyroidism and ophthalmopathy.

Source: peripheral blood mononuclear cells (PBMCs), taken at new diagnosis, from a patient treated with antithyroid drugs. The receptors shown here come from a woman aged 45-65 years with Graves disease.

This chain links TRBV19 with TRBJ2-7; 8 bases are shared with TRBD2. The V gene end was trimmed by 6 bases and the J gene end by 0 bases; junction bases not matched to a gene: 10. This CDR3 spans 16 amino acids. Per the germline V gene, CDR1 is LNHDA and CDR2 is SQIVND (reference sequence). CDR3 coding DNA: TGTGCCAGTAGCGATCAAGCGGGAGATCTCTCCTACGAGCAGTACTTC. It yields the protein CASSDQAGDLSYEQYF.

The DNA of the CDR3 is TGTGCCAGCTCCGGGACAGGGGTGATTCTCCGCGAGCAGTACTTC. Amino acid sequence: CASSGTGVILREQYF. The chain joins TRBV28 to TRBJ2-7; 10 bases line up with TRBD1. Germline V gene lookup returns CDR1 MDHEN and CDR2 SYDVKM. The CDR3 contains 15 residues. J was trimmed by 6 bases and V by 8 bases; bases with no gene match: 13.

The chain recombines TRBV6-1 with TRBJ2-6, with no clear D. Germline loops: CDR1 MNHNS, CDR2 SASEGT. V was cut by 6 bases and J by 0 bases, with 21 bases left in between. This CDR3 is 19 amino acids long. The CDR3 region is CASRPPLGRKVSGANVLTF. The CDR3 coding sequence is TGTGCCAGCAGACCCCCTTTGGGCAGGAAGGTCTCTGGGGCCAACGTCCTGACTTTC.

This clonotype was picked up many times. The rearrangement joins TRBV5-1 to TRBJ2-5; tentatively, D is TRBD1 (7 bases). The CDR3 sequence is 15 residues long. V dropped 1 base and J dropped 4 bases, with 14 bases sitting between them. Germline loops: CDR1 SGHRS, CDR2 YFSETQ. DNA of the CDR3: TGCGCCAGCAGCTTGTCGGGCAGGGGGGCAGAGACCCAGTACTTC. Residues: CASSLSGRGAETQYF.

This rearrangement joins TRBV7-9 to TRBJ1-4; TRBD1 agrees at 10 bases. The ends lost 2 bases at V and 8 bases at J; junction bases unmatched: 11. In germline, CDR1 is SEHNR, CDR2 FQNEAQ (reference sequence). The CDR3 spans 17 residues. CDR3 residues: CASSLSDRGLHGEKLFF. The DNA for the CDR3 is TGTGCCAGCAGCTTAAGTGACAGGGGGCTTCATGGAGAAAAACTGTTTTTT.

Concerning this clonotype: It is likely a read error, because the conserved phenylalanine at the end of the CDR3 is missing. The chain recombines TRBV7-9 with TRBJ2-1, with D hard to call. The germline CDR1 and CDR2 sequences are SEHNR and FQNEAQ (reference sequence). The CDR3 length is 13 residues. The ends were cut back, 1 base at V and 6 bases at J, with 7 bases in the middle. CDR3 protein: CASSLVPGNEQFC. CDR3 nucleotide sequence: TGTGCCAGCAGCTTAGTTCCAGGCAATGAGCAGTTCTGC.

This clonotype was observed a handful of times. V usage is TRBV28 and J usage is TRBJ2-2; the D gene is possibly TRBD2 (6 bases). Germline-derived CDR1 and CDR2 are MDHEN and SYDVKM. The CDR3 has 12 residues. Trimming took 8 bases from V and 6 from J, leaving 10 bases between them. The CDR3 protein is CASLPGAGELFF. Here the CDR3 DNA reads TGTGCCAGCCTACCGGGGGCCGGGGAGCTGTTTTTT.

In this sample, this clonotype turned up a few times. The chain combines TRBV4-1 with TRBJ1-2; D gene uncertain. The CDR3 is 15 residues long. CDR1 and CDR2 (germline): MGHRA, YSYEKL. V lost 4 bases to trimming and J lost 4 bases, with 16 bases between them. The CDR3 region has the DNA TGCGCCAGCAGCCCGCGGGCAGAGTCGACCTATGGCTACACCTTC. Translation: CASSPRAESTYGYTF.

This clonotype showed up just a few times. The chain links TRBV20-1 to TRBJ2-2, with TRBD2 as a possible D gene (5 bases). Trimming left V 2 bases short and J 0 bases short, with 10 bases between. CDR1 DFQATT and CDR2 SNEGSKA come from the germline V gene (reference sequence). CDR3 length: 15 residues. The CDR3 DNA sequence: TGCAGTGCTAGACAACCGGGATCGAACACCGGGGAGCTGTTTTTT. It translates to CSARQPGSNTGELFF.

This clonotype has just a few counts. The J gene is TRBJ2-5, the V gene TRBV7-9; 7 bases map to TRBD1. Germline lookup yields CDR1 SEHNR and CDR2 FQNEAQ (reference sequence). The CDR3 has 14 amino acids. V shed 5 bases and J 3 bases; nucleotides not matched to a gene: 6. The CDR3 DNA is TGTGCCAGCAGCCCCCTGACAGGGAAAGAGACCCAGTACTTC. It encodes CASSPLTGKETQYF. Variable domain in full (rest from reference TRBV7-9 and TRBJ2-5): DTGVSQNPRHKITKRGQNVTFRCDPISEHNRLYWYRQTLGQGPEFLTYFQNEAQLEKSRLLSDRFSAERPKGSFSTLEIQRTEQGDSAMYLCASSPLTGKETQYFGPGTRLLVL.

The V and J genes are TRBV28 and TRBJ1-5; D is unresolved. Germline values: CDR1 MDHEN, CDR2 SYDVKM. This CDR3 is 14 amino acids long. The V end was cut by 10 bases, the J end by 0 bases, with 13 bases between. CDR3 DNA: TGTGCCACCCACAGTGGATATAGCAATCAGCCCCAGCATTTT. Its protein product is CATHSGYSNQPQHF.

This clonotype was counted only a few times. The chain couples TRBV5-1 to TRBJ2-2; D is unresolved. The V and J ends lost 4 bases and 4 bases respectively, with 11 bases between them. The CDR3 loop spans 14 amino acids. Germline V gene sequence: CDR1 SGHRS, CDR2 YFSETQ. The CDR3 DNA reads as TGCGCCAGCAGCCGCAGAGAGACCACCGGGGAGCTGTTTTTT. Amino acid sequence: CASSRRETTGELFF. Using reference TRBV5-1 and TRBJ2-2 for the parts outside the CDR3, the full variable domain is KAGVTQTPRYLIKTRGQQVTLSCSPISGHRSVSWYQQTPGQGLQFLFEYFSETQRNKGNFPGRFSGRQFSNSRSEMNVSTLELGDSALYLCASSRRETTGELFFGEGSRLTVL.

The sample holds many counts of this clonotype. The chain combines TRBV28 with TRBJ1-4; possible D gene TRBD1, 5 bases. Looked up from germline, CDR1 is MDHEN and CDR2 is SYDVKM. The CDR3 runs 15 residues. Trimming cost V 5 bases and J 4 bases, with 14 bases left between them. CDR3 protein: CASSRGDGDNEKLFF. The CDR3 bases are TGTGCCAGCAGTCGAGGGGACGGGGATAATGAAAAACTGTTTTTT. The variable domain in full, completed from reference TRBV28 and TRBJ1-4, reads DVKVTQSSRYLVKRTGEKVFLECVQDMDHENMFWYRQDPGLGLRLIYFSYDVKMKEKGDIPEGYSVSREKKERFSLILESASTNQTSMYLCASSRGDGDNEKLFFGSGTQLSVL.

This clonotype turned up a few times. The rearrangement uses TRBV11-1 and TRBJ2-7; TRBD2 aligns across 9 bases. V lost 5 bases and J lost 3; bases outside the gene matches: 5. This CDR3 has 14 amino acids. Germline CDR1 is SGHAT and CDR2 is FQDESV (reference sequence). CDR3: CASSPRTSDYEQYF. The DNA of the CDR3 is TGTGCCAGCAGCCCCAGGACTAGCGACTACGAGCAGTACTTC.

Concerning this clonotype itself: The junction departs from germline at one end; a sequencing error may be responsible. J is TRBJ2-1 and V is TRBV19; TRBD2 aligns across 9 bases. This CDR3 has 14 residues. Germline CDR1 reads LNHDA; CDR2 reads SQIVND (reference sequence). CDR3 residues: CASSETSGQETRYF. CDR3 DNA: TGTGCCAGTAGTGAGACTAGCGGTCAAGAGACCCGGTACTTC.

This chain links TRBV5-5 with TRBJ1-2; D not certain. Germline-derived CDR1 and CDR2 are SGHKS and YYEKEE (reference sequence). This CDR3 contains 14 residues. V was shortened by 0 bases and J by 1 base, with 7 bases between the two germline ends. The CDR3 region is CASSLDPFNYGYTF. The CDR3 coding sequence is TGTGCCAGCAGCTTGGATCCCTTTAACTATGGCTACACCTTC.

This clonotype was recorded a few times. This chain uses TRBV12-5 with TRBJ2-3; 8 nucleotides align to TRBD1. The V segment lost 1 base and the J segment 3 bases; nucleotides outside the gene matches: 12. From germline, CDR1 is LGHNT and CDR2 FRNRAP. The CDR3 totals 18 residues. In DNA, the CDR3 is TGTGCTAGTGGTTTGGACAACAGGGGGGTGGGTTCGACAGATACGCAGTATTTT. Translating it yields CASGLDNRGVGSTDTQYF.

The rearrangement joins TRBV18 to TRBJ1-2; D possibly corresponds to TRBD1 (6 bases). Germline values: CDR1 KGHSH, CDR2 LQKENI. V lost 2 bases and J 2 bases, leaving 9 bases between the germline ends. This CDR3 is 14 amino acids long. The CDR3 coding sequence is TGTGCCAGCTCACCATCACAGGGAAACTATGGCTACACCTTC. Translation: CASSPSQGNYGYTF.

This clonotype was counted at least ten times. The chain recombines TRBV12-3 or TRBV12-4 with TRBJ2-5, with a weak D call TRBD2 (5 bases). CDR3 length: 13 residues. The V gene lost 1 base and the J gene lost 5 bases, with 8 bases spanning the gap. CDR3 in amino acids: CASSLVEDETQYF. CDR3 bases: TGTGCCAGCAGTTTAGTGGAGGATGAGACCCAGTACTTC.

This clonotype was seen ten or more times. The V call is TRBV20-1, the J call TRBJ2-5, with a tentative D call TRBD2 (7 bases). The CDR3 is 15 amino acids. V lost 3 bases and J lost 2, with 16 bases in between. Germline lookup yields CDR1 DFQATT and CDR2 SNEGSKA (reference sequence). CDR3 bases: TGCAGTGCTAGGGGGAGGGGGATAGGGCAAGAGACCCAGTACTTC. It codes for CSARGRGIGQETQYF.

This clonotype was counted many times. This chain joins TRBV6-1 and TRBJ2-7, with 7 bases aligning to TRBD1. CDR3 length: 14 amino acids. Germline lookup yields CDR1 MNHNS and CDR2 SASEGT. Unmatched junction bases numbered 10, after V lost 6 bases and J lost 5 bases. CDR3 sequence: CASRTGTATNEQYF. CDR3 sequence (DNA): TGTGCCAGCAGGACCGGGACAGCCACCAACGAGCAGTACTTC.

This sequence joins TRBV7-9 and TRBJ2-3; D unresolved. Between the trimmed V and J ends, which lost 4 bases and 4 bases, there was a span of 18 bases. This CDR3 region has 16 residues. Germline CDR1 SEHNR, CDR2 FQNEAQ (reference sequence). CDR3 coding DNA: TGTGCCAGCAGCTCGACTTCCGATCTTCGGGCAGATACGCAGTATTTT. The encoded protein is CASSSTSDLRADTQYF.

This clonotype appeared many times. This chain joins TRBV3-1 and TRBJ2-2; no reliable D call. The CDR3 sequence is 18 residues long. Deletions cut 0 bases from V and 0 bases from J, with 14 bases between. Germline-derived CDR1 and CDR2 are LGHDT and YNNKEL (reference sequence). The CDR3 DNA reads TGTGCCAGCAGCCAAGATCAATATCGTGTATCGAACACCGGGGAGCTGTTTTTT. Protein product: CASSQDQYRVSNTGELFF. The full variable domain, in which reference TRBV3-1 and TRBJ2-2 provide the parts outside the CDR3, is DTAVSQTPKYLVTQMGNDKSIKCEQNLGHDTMYWYKQDSKKFLKIMFSYNNKELIINETVPNRFSPKSPDKAHLNLHINSLELGDSAVYFCASSQDQYRVSNTGELFFGEGSRLTVL.

CDR3 coding DNA: TGTGCCAGCAGCTTGGCCTTGCAGTGGCCCCAGCATTTT. Amino acids: CASSLALQWPQHF. This chain joins TRBV11-2 and TRBJ1-5; no clear D gene. The germline gives CDR1 SGHAT, CDR2 FQNNGV. This CDR3 contains 13 residues. V lost 3 bases and J 9 bases, leaving 12 bases between the germline ends. Full variable domain (outside the CDR3, taken from reference TRBV11-2 and TRBJ1-5): EAGVAQSPRYKIIEKRQSVAFWCNPISGHATLYWYQQILGQGPKLLIQFQNNGVVDDSQLPKDRFSAERLKGVDSTLKIQPAKLEDSAVYLCASSLALQWPQHFGDGTRLSIL.

This clonotype was observed a handful of times. This chain links TRBV19 with TRBJ2-2; 10 bases are shared with TRBD2. Trimming cost V 4 bases and J 3 bases; bases outside gene matches: 8. Germline CDR1 reads LNHDA; CDR2 reads SQIVND (reference sequence). The CDR3 extends over 17 amino acids. CDR3 residues: CASSTSVLAGDTGELFF. For the CDR3, the DNA is TGTGCCAGTAGTACCTCCGTTCTAGCGGGAGACACCGGGGAGCTGTTTTTT.

The chain carries TRBV4-1 and TRBJ2-1; D unresolved. Germline lookup yields CDR1 MGHRA and CDR2 YSYEKL. V dropped 1 base and J dropped 10 bases, with 11 bases sitting between them. The CDR3 contains 13 residues. CDR3 protein: CASSQGELGEQFF. The CDR3 coding sequence is TGCGCCAGCAGCCAAGGCGAATTAGGCGAGCAGTTCTTC.

The V gene is TRBV6-1, the J gene TRBJ1-3; D may be TRBD1 (6 bases). The V gene lost 2 bases and the J gene lost 8 bases, with 7 bases spanning the gap. This CDR3 has 12 residues. The germline V gene encodes CDR1 MNHNS and CDR2 SASEGT. CDR3 sequence reads: CASSEQGYTIYF. The CDR3 DNA follows: TGTGCCAGCAGTGAACAGGGGTACACCATATATTTT.